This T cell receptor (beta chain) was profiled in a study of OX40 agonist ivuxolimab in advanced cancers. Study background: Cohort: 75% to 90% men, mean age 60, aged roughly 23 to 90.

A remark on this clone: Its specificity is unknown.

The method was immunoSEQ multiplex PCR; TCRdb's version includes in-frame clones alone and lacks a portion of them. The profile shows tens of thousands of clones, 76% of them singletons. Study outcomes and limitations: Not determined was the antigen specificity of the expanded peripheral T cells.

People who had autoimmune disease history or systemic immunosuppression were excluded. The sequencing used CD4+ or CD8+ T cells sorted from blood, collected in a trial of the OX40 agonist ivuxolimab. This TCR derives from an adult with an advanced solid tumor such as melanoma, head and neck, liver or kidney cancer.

The CDR3 nucleotides read TGTGCCAGCAGCTTATTGCGGGGGGCAACTCTGGGGGCCAACGTCCTGACTTTC. Its translation is CASSLLRGATLGANVLTF. This sequence joins TRBV13 and TRBJ2-6, with 8 positions matching TRBD2. The CDR3 runs 18 residues. The V gene's germline CDR1 is PRHDT and CDR2 FYEKMQ (reference sequence). Trimming took 2 bases from V and 4 from J; bases not matched to a gene: 10.